A selection of T cell receptor beta chains follows, all from one sample in a study of blood T cells in healthy people across ages. TCRdb reprocessed the 5' RACE reads via MiXCR and lists one record per CDR3 protein. The sample lists around 650,000 distinct CDR3 sequences, around two fifths occurring once. Material: blood. The receptors were sampled from a man older than 75 in good health. The CDR3 runs from the conserved cysteine through the conserved F or W. Each record gives: V gene, D gene, J gene, clone size, CDR3 DNA, CDR3 protein. D genes are given only for firm matches. Size values are once, few and many counts, or a class for expanded clones, and some rows have none.

>TRBV5-1|.|TRBJ2-6|few
TGCGCCAGCAGCTTGCTCAGTTCTTCTGGGGCCAACGTCCTGACTTTC
CASSLLSSSGANVLTF
>TRBV20-1|TRBD2|TRBJ2-3|.
TGCAGTGCCAATAGCAGACTAGCGGGAGGTGGAGATACGCAGTATTTT
CSANSRLAGGGDTQYF
>TRBV9|.|TRBJ2-3|.
TGTGCCAGCAGCGGCCGAGGACGCGCTCTCACAGATACGCAGTATTTT
CASSGRGRALTDTQYF
>TRBV5-6|.|TRBJ1-4|.
TGTGCCAGCAGCTTGGCGGGACATAATGAAAAACTGTTTTTT
CASSLAGHNEKLFF
>TRBV7-9|.|TRBJ1-2|.
TGTGCCAGCAGCTTAGGCCCGCTGGCTGGCTACACCTTC
CASSLGPLAGYTF
>TRBV5-1|TRBD2|TRBJ2-7|.
TGCGCCAGCAGCCCCGGGCGACAGGGACTAGCGGCCACCTACGAGCAGTACTTC
CASSPGRQGLAATYEQYF
>TRBV7-2|TRBD1|TRBJ1-4|.
TGTGCCAGCAGCGGAAGCGGGACAGGGGATGAAAAACTGTTTTTT
CASSGSGTGDEKLFF
>TRBV6-5|TRBD1|TRBJ2-4|few
TGTGCCAGCAGTTACGGGGTGACAGGGAAAAACATTCAGTACTTC
CASSYGVTGKNIQYF
>TRBV9|.|TRBJ1-2|.
TGTGCCAGCAGCGTAGCAGACGCAATTGCTAACTATGGCTACACCTTC
CASSVADAIANYGYTF
>TRBV7-2|TRBD2|TRBJ2-3|many
TGTGCCAGCAGCTTAGGGCTAGCGGGGGATCGTGATACGCAGTATTTT
CASSLGLAGDRDTQYF
>TRBV20-1|TRBD2|TRBJ2-7|.
TGCAGTGCAACCGAGGGACTAGCGGGAGGGCGGGCCTACGAGCAGTACTTC
CSATEGLAGGRAYEQYF
>TRBV6-2/TRBV6-3|TRBD2|TRBJ2-4|.
TGTGCCAGCAGTGACCCCGGGGGGGCCAAAAACATTCAGTACTTC
CASSDPGGAKNIQYF
>TRBV10-3|.|TRBJ2-5|many
TGTGCCATCAGTGATAATCAGAATAAAGAGACCCAGTACTTC
CAISDNQNKETQYF
>TRBV4-3|.|TRBJ1-4|few
TGCGCCAGCAGCCAAGAGAGGAGCGGGGGCAAACTGTTTTTT
CASSQERSGGKLFF
>TRBV7-2|TRBD1|TRBJ2-5|few
TGTGCCAGCAGCTTAGCGGGACGGGGACAGGGAGAGACCCAGTACTTC
CASSLAGRGQGETQYF
>TRBV6-1|.|TRBJ2-6|.
TGTGCCAGCAGTGATTGGGCAGGGAGGCGCTCTGGGGCCAACGTCCTGACTTTC
CASSDWAGRRSGANVLTF
>TRBV20-1|TRBD2|TRBJ2-1|.
TGCAGTGCAACCGGGACTAGCGGGGGGATGGACAATGAGCAGTTCTTC
CSATGTSGGMDNEQFF
>TRBV12-3/TRBV12-4|TRBD1|TRBJ2-6|.
TGTGCCGGACAGGATTATTTCTCTGGGGCCAACGTCCTGACTTTC
CAGQDYFSGANVLTF
>TRBV6-6|.|TRBJ1-1|many
TGTGCCAGCAGTTACGTGGGTCAGGGAACGGAAGCTTTCTTT
CASSYVGQGTEAFF
>TRBV7-9|.|TRBJ1-2|.
TGTGCCAGCAGCTTTGCAGACAGTTCCGATTACTATGGCTACACCTTC
CASSFADSSDYYGYTF
>TRBV7-6|.|TRBJ2-7|.
TGTGCCAGCAGCCGTCCCTACGAGCAGTACTTC
CASSRPYEQYF
>TRBV6-1|TRBD2|TRBJ2-3|.
TGTGCCAGCAGTGGGGGCGGGAGCTCAGATACGCAGTATTTT
CASSGGGSSDTQYF
>TRBV24-1|TRBD1|TRBJ2-3|.
TGTGCCACCAGTGATTTGGACAGGGGGAAGTTCACAGATACGCAGTATTTT
CATSDLDRGKFTDTQYF
>TRBV7-2|TRBD2|TRBJ2-3|.
TGTGCCAGCAGCTTAAGGATAGCGGGGGGGCCTACGCAGTATTTT
CASSLRIAGGPTQYF
>TRBV7-2|.|TRBJ2-3|.
TGTGCCAGCAGCGGCAGGAGGGCGCAGGGCACAGATACGCAGTATTTT
CASSGRRAQGTDTQYF
>TRBV20-1|TRBD2|TRBJ2-1|.
TGCAGTGCATCCTCCCCTGCGGGGGGTTACAATGAGCAGTTCTTC
CSASSPAGGYNEQFF